The 26 T cell receptor beta chains below were found in one sample sequenced in a study of response to subunit inactivated influenza vaccine. One entry per CDR3 protein, called by TCRdb with MiXCR from the RT-PCR reads. The data show roughly 460,000 distinct CDR3 sequences, with 10% to 11% seen just once and more than 10% held by the top ten. The sequenced sample was PBMCs from blood, obtained roughly 47 days after vaccination. The receptors were gathered from a man aged 50-60 years who received an inactivated influenza vaccine.

This clonotype was counted ten times or more. The chain carries TRBV29-1 and TRBJ2-1, with D perhaps TRBD1 (6 bases). Deletions cut 6 bases from V and 3 bases from J, with 12 bases between. In germline, CDR1 is SQVTM, CDR2 ANQGSEA. The CDR3 is made up of 13 amino acids. The CDR3 is CSVAGVIYNEQFF. The CDR3 DNA follows: TGCAGCGTAGCAGGGGTAATCTACAATGAGCAGTTCTTC.

This clonotype was seen only a few times. The chain joins TRBV7-6 to TRBJ2-2; no reliable D call. The CDR3 runs to 14 residues. Germline lookup yields CDR1 SGHVS and CDR2 FNYEAQ. Trimming stripped 5 bases from V and 4 bases from J, with 11 bases between. CDR3 sequence (DNA): TGTGCCAGCAGCCCTAGACCGATCACCGGGGAGCTGTTTTTT. Its translation: CASSPRPITGELFF.

Many counts were recorded for this clonotype. V gene TRBV28 combines with J gene TRBJ2-7; 7 nucleotides line up with TRBD1. With V trimmed by 6 bases and J by 2 bases, 10 bases remained unmatched. Germline CDR1 MDHEN, CDR2 SYDVKM. The CDR3 sequence is 15 residues long. The CDR3 protein is CASRTMGTATYEQYF. The CDR3, as DNA: TGTGCCAGCAGGACTATGGGGACAGCAACCTACGAGCAGTACTTC.

This clonotype was detected only once. It may be a read error: a sequence one base away is much more abundant. The rearrangement links TRBV29-1 to TRBJ2-7, with TRBD2 matching over 9 bases. Germline V gives CDR1 SQVTM, CDR2 ANQGSEA. The CDR3 sequence is 14 residues long. Unmatched junction bases numbered 5, after V lost 0 bases and J lost 5 bases. The CDR3 region has the DNA TGCAGCGTTGAAGAGCGGGAGGGCCTTGACGAGCAGTACTTC. This sequence encodes CSVEEREGLDEQYF.

V is TRBV7-8 and J is TRBJ2-7; tentative D call: TRBD2 (6 bases). CDR1 and CDR2 (germline): SGHVS, FQNEAQ. The CDR3 runs to 13 residues. V was cut by 5 bases and J by 7 bases, with 15 bases left in between. The CDR3 nucleotides are TGTGCCAGCAGCCCATCCCGGGCGGGAGAGCAGTACTTC. This sequence encodes CASSPSRAGEQYF.

The chain carries TRBV12-5 and TRBJ2-3; maybe TRBD2 (5 bases). Germline V gives CDR1 LGHNT, CDR2 FRNRAP. The V end was cut by 2 bases, the J end by 5 bases, with 14 bases between. The CDR3 contains 15 residues. The CDR3 region is CASGLLGDGGDTQYF. CDR3 nucleotides: TGTGCTAGTGGTTTGTTGGGAGATGGAGGAGATACGCAGTATTTT.

This clonotype occurred a few times. This rearrangement joins TRBV6-5 to TRBJ1-2; D possibly corresponds to TRBD1 (6 bases). Per the germline V gene, CDR1 is MNHEY and CDR2 is SVGAGI. The V end lost 2 bases, the J end lost 8 bases, and 9 bases lay between the germline ends. The CDR3 has 12 residues. In nucleotides, the CDR3 is TGTGCCAGCAGTTACGGGGGGCAGGGCTACACCTTC. Residues: CASSYGGQGYTF.

This clonotype was picked up many times. The gene calls are TRBV7-9 and TRBJ2-1; 9 nucleotides align to TRBD2. The germline CDR1 and CDR2 sequences are SEHNR and FQNEAQ (reference sequence). This CDR3 region has 16 residues. Trimming cost V 1 base and J 9 bases; bases outside gene matches: 10. As DNA, the CDR3 is TGTGCCAGCAGCTTAGAGTCCCTAGCGGGGAGTGGTGAGCAGTTCTTC. This encodes CASSLESLAGSGEQFF.

This clonotype was seen repeatedly, ten times or more. The chain couples TRBV6-5 to TRBJ2-7; 13 bases fit TRBD2. This CDR3 has 15 residues. Germline V gene data show CDR1 as MNHEY and CDR2 as SVGAGI. The junction had 3 bases not matched to a gene; V was cut back by 4 bases and J by 3 bases. The CDR3 region is CASSSRTSGSYEQYF. The CDR3 coding sequence is TGTGCCAGCAGTTCTCGGACTAGCGGGAGCTACGAGCAGTACTTC.

At least ten counts were recorded for this clonotype. V and J are TRBV6-5 and TRBJ2-7; no definite D call. This CDR3 is built from 12 residues. Trimming took 4 bases from V and 2 from J, leaving 6 bases between them. CDR1 is MNHEY, CDR2 SVGAGI, per germline. The CDR3 protein is CASSSDTYEQYF. The CDR3 DNA reads as TGTGCCAGCAGTTCTGACACCTACGAGCAGTACTTC.

The chain uses TRBV4-2 and TRBJ2-1, with TRBD1 as a possible D gene (6 bases). The CDR3 runs to 14 residues. The V end was cut by 0 bases, the J end by 8 bases, with 11 bases between. CDR1 and CDR2 from the germline V gene are LGHNA and YNFKEQ. CDR3 amino acids: CASSQDTAGDEQFF. CDR3 in DNA: TGTGCCAGCAGCCAAGATACGGCAGGGGATGAGCAGTTCTTC.

A few counts support this clonotype. The chain uses TRBV7-9 and TRBJ1-2; TRBD1 might be the D (5 bases). The germline V gene encodes CDR1 SEHNR and CDR2 FQNEAQ (reference sequence). The CDR3 has 13 amino acids. The V end lost 9 bases, the J end lost 0 bases, and 11 bases lay between the germline ends. The CDR3 loop is CASETRANYGYTF. The CDR3 DNA is TGTGCCAGTGAAACCAGGGCTAACTATGGCTACACCTTC.

The chain recombines TRBV3-1 with TRBJ1-5; possible D gene TRBD1, 5 bases. The V end lost 2 bases, the J end lost 0 bases, and 29 bases lay between the germline ends. The germline V gene encodes CDR1 LGHDT and CDR2 YNNKEL (reference sequence). The CDR3 spans 22 residues. The DNA for the CDR3 is TGTGCCAGCAGCCAAAAAGGGCCCAAAGGGGATCTCCGACGAGTTAGCAATCAGCCCCAGCATTTT. It translates to CASSQKGPKGDLRRVSNQPQHF.

This clonotype showed up just a few times. The chain employs TRBV7-2 and TRBJ2-3; D is possibly TRBD2 (7 bases). Germline CDR1 reads SGHTA; CDR2 reads FQGNSA. This CDR3 is 16 amino acids long. The V end was cut by 1 base, the J end by 2 bases, with 13 bases between. Written as DNA, the CDR3 is TGTGCCAGCAGCTTAGGGGGCGGGGGCTTCACAGATACGCAGTATTTT. This encodes CASSLGGGGFTDTQYF.

The chain recombines TRBV5-5 with TRBJ2-2; maybe TRBD2 (5 bases). This CDR3 spans 15 amino acids. Trimming took 4 bases from V and 0 from J, leaving 10 bases between them. CDR1 is SGHKS and CDR2 is YYEKEE in the germline V gene (reference sequence). The CDR3, as DNA: TGTGCCAGCAGCGGGAGTGGGGCGAACACCGGGGAGCTGTTTTTT. Protein: CASSGSGANTGELFF.

This clonotype turned up a few times. This sequence joins TRBV10-3 and TRBJ2-1; D is perhaps TRBD1 (6 bases). Trimming pared 5 bases from V and 7 bases from J, leaving 15 bases between. This CDR3 has 14 residues. The germline CDR1 and CDR2 sequences are ENHRY and SYGVKD. The CDR3 bases are TGTGCCATCAGTACCAGCCGGACAGAGAATGAGCAGTTCTTC. This translates into CAISTSRTENEQFF.

This clonotype was counted between two and nine times. This chain uses TRBV6-2 or TRBV6-3 with TRBJ2-5; 9 bases are shared with TRBD2. V dropped 6 bases and J dropped 2; count of bases not matched to a gene: 10. In germline, CDR1 is MNHEY, CDR2 SVGEGT. The CDR3 contains 16 residues. The CDR3 region has the DNA TGTGCCAGCAGCTCGATAGCGGGAGATCTGCAAGAGACCCAGTACTTC. Translating it yields CASSSIAGDLQETQYF.

In its sample, this clonotype was seen many times. The rearrangement uses TRBV7-2 and TRBJ1-3; D is perhaps TRBD1 (5 bases). V gave up 3 bases and J gave up 2 bases, with 8 bases separating them. CDR3 length: 14 residues. The germline gives CDR1 SGHTA, CDR2 FQGNSA. The CDR3 DNA follows: TGTGCCAGCAGCTTCAGGGCAGCTGGAAACACCATATATTTT. It is translated as CASSFRAAGNTIYF. The full variable domain, its missing parts supplied by reference TRBV7-2 and TRBJ1-3, is GAGVSQSPSNKVTEKGKDVELRCDPISGHTALYWYRQSLGQGLEFLIYFQGNSAPDKSGLPSDRFSAERTGGSVSTLTIQRTQQEDSAVYLCASSFRAAGNTIYFGEGSWLTVV.

This clonotype was observed a few times. The chain has TRBV6-1 and TRBJ1-6; 7 bases are shared with TRBD1. The CDR3 contains 15 residues. Trimming at V came to 2 bases and at J to 10 bases, leaving 8 bases not matched to a gene. CDR1 and CDR2 (germline): MNHNS, SASEGT. CDR3 coding DNA: TGTGCCAGCAGTGAATTAGGGACAGCAAGATCACCCCTCCACTTT. Translated, it gives CASSELGTARSPLHF.

This clonotype appeared a few times. This sequence joins TRBV5-1 and TRBJ2-1; 7 nucleotides agree with TRBD2. The V and J ends lost 0 bases and 9 bases, in that order; junction bases with no gene match: 9. The germline gives CDR1 SGHRS, CDR2 YFSETQ. The CDR3 length is 15 residues. The CDR3 nucleotides read TGCGCCAGCAGCTTGGAACCGGAGATAGCGGGTGAGCAGTTCTTC. Protein sequence: CASSLEPEIAGEQFF.

This clonotype has a handful of counts. V and J are TRBV15 and TRBJ1-2; D is ambiguous. CDR1 and CDR2 from the germline V gene are LNHNV and YYDKDF (reference sequence). V was cut by 8 bases and J by 8 bases, with 15 bases left in between. The CDR3 runs 12 residues. The CDR3 DNA is TGTGCCACCGGCCCGAGGGCTGGCGGCTACACCTTC. Translation gives CATGPRAGGYTF. Looking up the rest from reference TRBV15 and TRBJ1-2 gives the full variable domain: DAMVIQNPRYQVTQFGKPVTLSCSQTLNHNVMYWYQQKSSQAPKLLFHYYDKDFNNEADTPDNFQSRRPNTSFCFLDIRSPGLGDTAMYLCATGPRAGGYTFGSGTRLTVV.

The chain combines TRBV7-9 with TRBJ1-1, with TRBD1 as a possible D gene (5 bases). Trimming shortened V by 3 bases and J by 6 bases, and 17 bases separated the two germline ends. CDR3 length: 15 amino acids. Germline values: CDR1 SEHNR, CDR2 FQNEAQ (reference sequence). In DNA form, the CDR3 reads TGTGCCAGCAGCTTCCGCGGGGCCCTCCCCCCTGAAGCTTTCTTT. Encoded protein: CASSFRGALPPEAFF.

This clonotype was found many times. The chain has TRBV10-3 and TRBJ2-7, with 9 bases that match TRBD1. V lost 6 bases to trimming and J lost 5 bases; unmatched junction nucleotides: 5. From germline, CDR1 is ENHRY and CDR2 SYGVKD. The CDR3 loop spans 13 amino acids. In DNA, the CDR3 is TGTGCCATCAGCCGGACAGGGGAACACGAGCAGTACTTC. This translates into CAISRTGEHEQYF.

This chain connects TRBV7-8 to TRBJ2-7; D gene ambiguous. CDR1 is SGHVS, CDR2 FQNEAQ, per germline. The CDR3 runs to 14 residues. V was shortened by 6 bases and J by 9 bases, with 21 bases between the two germline ends. This chain's CDR3 is CASSSGPRLNGQYF. The CDR3, as DNA: TGTGCCAGCAGTTCCGGGCCGAGGTTAAACGGGCAGTACTTC.

This clonotype came up many times. The V and J genes are TRBV4-2 and TRBJ2-7, with 11 bases that match TRBD1. Germline V gene sequence: CDR1 LGHNA, CDR2 YNFKEQ. The CDR3 spans 16 residues. V lost 0 bases to trimming and J lost 3 bases; unmatched junction nucleotides: 4. The CDR3, as DNA: TGTGCCAGCAGCCAAGATATTGGGACAGGGGGCTACGAGCAGTACTTC. This translates into CASSQDIGTGGYEQYF.

The chain joins TRBV9 to TRBJ2-3, with 12 bases that match TRBD2. Germline V gene sequence: CDR1 SGDLS, CDR2 YYNGEE. With 3 bases clipped from V and 4 bases from J, the junction kept 6 bases outside the gene matches. This CDR3 is 16 amino acids long. This CDR3 reads CASSAPLAGGSDTQYF. For the CDR3, the DNA is TGTGCCAGCAGCGCCCCACTAGCGGGAGGATCAGATACGCAGTATTTT.